This T cell receptor (beta chain) originates from a study of blood T cell repertoires in COVID-19. Here immunoSEQ multiplex PCR was the method, and the copy in TCRdb shows in-frame clones only, minus some. The sample lists about 190,000 clones; around 80% were seen once. Germline V gene lookup returns CDR1 SGHTS and CDR2 YDEGEE. CDR3 length: 18 amino acids. V was clipped by 4 bases and J by 0 bases; unmatched bases: 12. Sequencing input: peripheral blood. This sequence originates from a man aged 45-65 years with active or convalescent COVID-19. This chain links TRBV5-8 with TRBJ1-5; 8 positions match TRBD1. The DNA of the CDR3 is TGTGCCAGCAGCCAAATCCCGGGACAGGCTTATAGCAATCAGCCCCAGCATTTT. Translated: CASSQIPGQAYSNQPQHF.